This TCR beta chain was sequenced in a study of cytomegalovirus exposure and HLA in healthy donors listed by TCRdb under 2017. Some background on the complete study: According to an earlier analysis of a few hundred of the donors, roughly 180 million T cells yielded 90 million to 140 million unique TCR beta sequences and around 280 Gb of sequence data. An early release that covered some 640 HLA-typed donors contained approximately 300 gigabases of sequencing data and tens of millions of unique TCR sequences. Of the roughly 410 genotyped donors, less than 85% were placed in the genetic ancestry cluster associated with self-reported Caucasian donors. The study aimed to test whether signatures of past pathogen exposure could be identified by cataloging public T cell receptors. Using immunosequencing, the study profiled T cell repertoires from 640 or so subjects and related those repertoires to cytomegalovirus serostatus. Along with the approximately 700-subject first cohort, a separate validation cohort of over a hundred different subjects was used. The study combined high-throughput TCR immunosequencing, statistical association of individual TCRs with disease status, and machine learning to predict cytomegalovirus infection status. In a later analysis, previously published TCR beta repertoires from 550 to 700 donors were re-analyzed and high-resolution HLA genotyping was added so that TCR occurrence patterns could be studied. Rather than using new phenotypic data, the later analysis identified candidate immune exposures from TCR beta sequences and from how often those sequences occurred across donors. In an earlier analysis of roughly 580 of the donors, high-throughput TCR beta sequencing was used to judge whether each TCR beta V gene segment behaved as functional or pseudogenic. Donor age, sex, ethnicity and CMV serostatus were collected together with the repertoire data. A later genetic analysis used genome-wide SNP genotypes for about three fifths of the 666 donors, treating that subset as a discovery cohort. All discovery cohort repertoires had been generated on a single sequencing platform. HLA typing included class I and class II loci at four-digit resolution. The number of donors typed differed by locus, with about 629-630 for A, B, C, DRB1 and DQB1, about 500 for DQA1, 606 for DPA1, and about 450 for DPB1. Several DR-DQ haplotypes were handled as single units for association and clustering, since linkage in the cohort was strong. Across 398 genotyped donors of the cohort, an average of about 250,000 unique TCR beta nucleotide sequences per donor were sequenced, and about a sixth of those sequences were non-productive.

The cohort comprised 710 or so healthy bone marrow donors. At the time of sampling, all cohort members were nominally healthy, though unrecorded immune exposures were likely present. The donor tested CMV seronegative and was one of the 352 seronegative cohort members. A peripheral blood sample was collected from each donor, and TCR beta sequencing was performed on peripheral blood mononuclear cells. Genomic DNA extraction from the blood cell samples was performed with the Qiagen DNeasy Blood Extraction Kit. From a lookup of the germline V gene (reference sequence), CDR1 and CDR2 are MNHEY and SMNVEV. Including cysteine and phenylalanine, the CDR3 has 18 amino acids. The CDR3 DNA has 54 bases and is translated from base 1. For this chain, trimming is 2 bases at the V end and 6 bases at the J end, and the number of junction bases without a gene match is 17. This clone was seen a single time. Its antigen is currently not known. No base quality information exists; no much larger clone differs at one position.

General study outcomes and caveats: The sequencing pipeline was judged likely to have produced a cluster of highly shared sequence variants as a technical artifact. CMV serostatus was the only immune exposure information available for the cohort. In a later genetic analysis, a missense DCLRE1C variant was associated with V-gene and J-gene trimming of TCR beta chains, and the association was replicated in an independent cohort. When HLA alleles, especially DR and DQ, strongly co-occurred, TCR associations were difficult to assign to individual alleles. It was suggested by the authors that the approach could potentially be generalized to other disease states and immunological phenotypes. According to a later analysis, TCR association rates differed among HLA loci, with DRB1 alleles showing the most associated TCRs and HLA-C alleles showing the fewest. Compared with equally common non-associated chains, HLA-associated TCR beta chains in a later analysis were more clonally expanded and had lower generation probabilities. A further reported finding was that TCR beta sequences accurately predicted the HLA-A and HLA-B alleles for most subjects in the first cohort. Linkage disequilibrium might explain the correlated functional status among segregating V segments, but an unknown experimental factor could not be excluded. A few of the identified cytomegalovirus-associated TCR beta chains were confirmed in vitro to be specific for cytomegalovirus antigens. Most TCR sequences were observed very rarely across donors, whereas some public TCRs were present in many individuals. This cohort had only TCR beta chains sequenced, and the lack of alpha or paired-chain data limited which features could be detected. Because the 87-base-pair reads could not distinguish some IMGT-functional V segments, including TRBV6-2 and TRBV6-3, those segments were excluded. The classifier was reported to diagnose cytomegalovirus status with high specificity and sensitivity in both the original cohort and the validation cohort. Most CMV-associated TCR beta chains appeared to be HLA-restricted in a later analysis, and the HLA associations seemed to be driven largely by CMV exposure. A total of around 150 TCR beta chains were listed by the study as associated with cytomegalovirus. Because counts were too low, about 17 rarely observed V segments, including chromosome 9 orphons, were excluded from the earlier analysis of under 650 of the donors. Because HLA typing was missing for some donors at each locus, association tests included only the typed subset. According to a later genetic analysis, donors in an Asian-associated ancestry cluster had fewer N-insertions in productive TCRs than the roughly 670-donor mean. A later analysis reported that several top co-occurrence clusters appeared linked to parvovirus B19, influenza, CMV and Epstein-Barr virus. Roughly uniform sequencing depth across donors was assumed in presence/absence analyses, although this assumption may not hold. An earlier analysis of approximately 530 of the donors showed that most TCR beta V segments appeared in productive rearrangements either about 87% or about 30% of the time, which broadly matched IMGT annotations. A later analysis associated approximately 17,000 TCR beta sequences with specific HLA alleles at a false discovery rate of 0.05.

The library was prepared using the immunoSEQ multiplex PCR assay. A mixture of 60 forward primers for TCR Vbeta segments and 13 reverse primers for TCR Jbeta segments was used in the multiplex PCR. The CDR3 region of rearranged TCR beta genes was amplified from genomic DNA with a multiplex PCR assay. The Illumina HiSeq System was used to sequence the amplified TCR beta libraries as 87-base-pair reads. Per the authors' processing: In a later analysis, about 80 million unique TCR beta chains were counted across the roughly 700 repertoires, and roughly 9.9 million of these chains were shared by at least two donors. To remove PCR and sequencing errors, raw reads were error-corrected and collapsed into unique sequences using a nearest-neighbor algorithm that merged closely related sequences. V, D and J gene segments were assigned by aligning CDR3 sequences to IMGT reference sequences. Each retained sequence needed at least a six-nucleotide match to both a V gene segment and a J gene segment. Rearrangements were classified as productive when the CDR3 lacked stop codons and remained in frame with V and J, and all other rearrangements were classified as non-productive. Following IMGT convention, CDR3 was defined as the stretch from the second conserved V-encoded cysteine up to the conserved J-encoded phenylalanine. The earlier analysis of more than 450 of the donors excluded sequences that lacked an unambiguous match to a single V gene segment. An earlier analysis of a few hundred of the donors called V segments functional above 56.7% productive rearrangements and segregating when the between-donor standard deviation exceeded 5%. To diagnose cytomegalovirus status from the catalog of TCR beta chain sequences, a statistical classification framework was built. In a later analysis, V and J genes were assigned by comparing TCR nucleotide sequences against IMGT/GENE-DB human TR gene sequences. The TCRdist pipeline was used in a later analysis to assign CDR3 sequences and most-parsimonious VDJ recombination scenarios. A later analysis defined each TCR beta chain by its CDR3 amino acid sequence plus V-gene family, and excluded reads lacking a unique V-gene family. As a way to deal with suspected cross-contamination and a sequencing artifact, a later analysis dropped 450 to 600 nucleotide sequences that were highly shared and had low generation probability. For each public chain, a later analysis derived a clonal expansion index from normalized ranks of inferred template counts within each repertoire. In a later analysis, generation probabilities were computed using a VDJ recombination model fitted to out-of-frame rearrangements, and the results were checked against IGoR. In a later analysis, TCR-TCR, TCR-HLA and TCR-CMV co-occurrence was scored with hypergeometric tests, and a repertoire-size bias correction was applied to TCR pairs. False discovery rates were estimated in a later analysis by permuting HLA or CMV assignments 20 times. A later analysis grouped co-occurring TCRs with DBSCAN, adding TCRdist sequence similarity when clustering within HLA-allele-positive subsets. For co-occurrence clustering, repertoires with fewer than 30,000 or more than 120,000 public chains were excluded, along with four or five repertoires with anomalous nucleotide sharing. This is the immuneACCESS table as TCRdb keeps it, with only in-frame sequences that have V and J called. A part of the clones is gone; compared with another copy, unresolved V genes explain less than half, and the rest is unexplained. The V and J calls and clone size are taken from that table; D and trimming were inferred from the DNA. For this sample there are approximately 100,000 clones; 65% to 80% appear just once. The ten largest clones capture 10% of the sample.

The V and J genes are TRBV27 and TRBJ2-3; 7 of the junction bases match TRBD2. Sequenced material: PBMCs. The sequence was obtained from a man aged 45-65 years in good health and CMV-seronegative. The CDR3 reads as follows: CASSLHPRLASSPDTQYF. The nucleotide sequence reads TGTGCCAGCAGTTTACATCCCCGACTAGCTAGCAGCCCCGATACGCAGTATTTT.